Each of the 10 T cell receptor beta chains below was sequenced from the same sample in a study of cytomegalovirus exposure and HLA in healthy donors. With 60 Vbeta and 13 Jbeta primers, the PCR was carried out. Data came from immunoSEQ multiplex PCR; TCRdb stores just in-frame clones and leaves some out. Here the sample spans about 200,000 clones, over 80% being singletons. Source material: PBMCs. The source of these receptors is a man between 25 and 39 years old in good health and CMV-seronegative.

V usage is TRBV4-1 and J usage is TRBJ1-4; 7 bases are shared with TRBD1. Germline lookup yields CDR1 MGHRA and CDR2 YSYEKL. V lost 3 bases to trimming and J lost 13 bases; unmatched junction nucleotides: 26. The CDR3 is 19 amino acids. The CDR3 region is CASSHPTRDRGTLRERLFF. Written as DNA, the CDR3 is TGCGCCAGCAGCCATCCAACCCGGGACAGAGGGACCCTTAGGGAACGACTGTTTTTT.

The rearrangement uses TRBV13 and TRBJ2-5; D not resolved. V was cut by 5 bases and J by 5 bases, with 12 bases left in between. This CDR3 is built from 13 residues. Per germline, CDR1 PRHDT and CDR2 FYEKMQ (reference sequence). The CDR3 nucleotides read TGTGCCAGCAGCAAGCGTGTAGACGAGACCCAGTACTTC. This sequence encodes CASSKRVDETQYF.

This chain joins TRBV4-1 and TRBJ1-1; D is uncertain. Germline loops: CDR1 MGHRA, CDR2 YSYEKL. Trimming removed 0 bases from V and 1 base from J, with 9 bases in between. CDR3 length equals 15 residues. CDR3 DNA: TGCGCCAGCAGCCAAGATCTGAGGAAGAACACTGAAGCTTTCTTT. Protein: CASSQDLRKNTEAFF.

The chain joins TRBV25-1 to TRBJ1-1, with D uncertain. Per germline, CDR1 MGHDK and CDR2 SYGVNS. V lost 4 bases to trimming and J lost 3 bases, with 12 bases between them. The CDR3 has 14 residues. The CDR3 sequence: CASSGKVEDTEAFF. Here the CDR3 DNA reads TGTGCCAGCAGTGGAAAGGTGGAGGACACTGAAGCTTTCTTT.

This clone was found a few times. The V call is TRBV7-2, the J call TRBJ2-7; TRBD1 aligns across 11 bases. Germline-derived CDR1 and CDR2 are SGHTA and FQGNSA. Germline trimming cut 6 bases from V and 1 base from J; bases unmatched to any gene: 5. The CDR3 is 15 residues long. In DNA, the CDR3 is TGTGCCAGCAGGTCCGGGACAGGGGGTTCCTACGAGCAGTACTTC. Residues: CASRSGTGGSYEQYF.

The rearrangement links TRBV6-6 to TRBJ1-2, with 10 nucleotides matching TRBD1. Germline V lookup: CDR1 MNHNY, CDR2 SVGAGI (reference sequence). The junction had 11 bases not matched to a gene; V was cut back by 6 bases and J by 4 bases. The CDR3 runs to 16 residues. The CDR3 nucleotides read TGTGCCAGCAGCTCAACCGGGACAGGGGAGCTCTATGGCTACACCTTC. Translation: CASSSTGTGELYGYTF.

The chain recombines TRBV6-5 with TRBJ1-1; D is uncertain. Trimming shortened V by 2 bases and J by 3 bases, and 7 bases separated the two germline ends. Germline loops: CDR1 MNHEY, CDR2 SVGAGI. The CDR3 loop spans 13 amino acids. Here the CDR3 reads CASSYEVDTEAFF. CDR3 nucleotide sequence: TGTGCCAGCAGTTACGAGGTGGACACTGAAGCTTTCTTT.

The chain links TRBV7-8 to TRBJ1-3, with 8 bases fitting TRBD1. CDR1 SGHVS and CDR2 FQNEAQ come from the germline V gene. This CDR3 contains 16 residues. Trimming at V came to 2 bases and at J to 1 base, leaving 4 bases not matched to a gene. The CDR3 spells CASSLFNRGSGNTIYF. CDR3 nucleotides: TGTGCCAGCAGCTTATTTAACAGGGGGTCTGGAAACACCATATATTTT.

CDR3 sequence: CASSINRYNEQFF. The CDR3 DNA reads TGTGCCAGTAGTATAAATCGGTACAATGAGCAGTTCTTC. The gene calls are TRBV19 and TRBJ2-1, with D hard to call. The V gene lost 2 bases and the J gene lost 4 bases, with 6 bases spanning the gap. The CDR3 extends over 13 amino acids. The germline V gene has CDR1 LNHDA and CDR2 SQIVND (reference sequence).

CDR3 residues: CASSESGTSNEAFF. CDR3 DNA: TGCGCCAGCAGTGAGTCGGGAACTAGCAATGAAGCTTTCTTT. This chain uses TRBV10-1 with TRBJ1-1; D gene uncertain. The CDR3 is made up of 14 amino acids. CDR1 and CDR2 (germline): WNHNN, SYGVQD (reference sequence). V was clipped by 0 bases and J by 7 bases, with 12 bases between them.